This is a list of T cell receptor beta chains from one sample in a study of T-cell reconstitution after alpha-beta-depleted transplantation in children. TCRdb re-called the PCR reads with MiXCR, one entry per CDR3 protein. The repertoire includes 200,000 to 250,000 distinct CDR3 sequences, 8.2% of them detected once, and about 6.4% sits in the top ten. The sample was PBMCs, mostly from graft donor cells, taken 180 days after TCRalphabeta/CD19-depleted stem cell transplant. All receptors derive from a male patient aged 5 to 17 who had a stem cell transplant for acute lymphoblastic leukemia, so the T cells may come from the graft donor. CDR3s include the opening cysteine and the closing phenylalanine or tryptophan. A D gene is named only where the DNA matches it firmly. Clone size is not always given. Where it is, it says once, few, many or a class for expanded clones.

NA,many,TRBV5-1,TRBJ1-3,CASSLAPDSGNTIYF,TGCGCCAGCAGCTTGGCCCCCGACTCTGGAAACACCATATATTTT
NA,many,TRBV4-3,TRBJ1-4,CASSQDRRTDYEKLFF,TGCGCCAGCAGCCAAGATAGAAGGACAGACTATGAAAAACTGTTTTTT
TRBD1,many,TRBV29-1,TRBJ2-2,CGVGGQGVGGELFF,TGCGGAGTGGGGGGACAGGGGGTTGGCGGGGAGCTGTTTTTT
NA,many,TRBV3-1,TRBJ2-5,CASSQEGGTNF,TGTGCCAGCAGCCAAGAGGGCGGGACCAACTTC
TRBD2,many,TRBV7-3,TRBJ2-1,CASSLFSGLGYEQFF,TGTGCCAGCAGCTTATTTAGCGGGCTGGGCTATGAGCAGTTCTTC
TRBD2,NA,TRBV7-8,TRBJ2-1,CASSSLAGATSEQFF,TGTGCCAGCAGCTCCCTAGCGGGAGCGACTAGTGAGCAGTTCTTC
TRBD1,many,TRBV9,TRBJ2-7,CASSVATGGYEQYF,TGTGCCAGCAGCGTAGCAACAGGGGGCTACGAGCAGTACTTC
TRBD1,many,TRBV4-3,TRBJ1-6,CASSFIGQGLNSPLHF,TGCGCCAGCAGCTTTATAGGACAGGGATTAAATTCACCCCTCCACTTT
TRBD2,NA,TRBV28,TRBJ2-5,CASRSTSGRAVETQYF,TGTGCCAGCAGGAGCACTAGCGGGAGGGCCGTAGAGACCCAGTACTTC
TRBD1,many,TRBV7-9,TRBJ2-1,CASSLSGTGVRNEQFF,TGTGCCAGCAGCCTTTCTGGGACAGGGGTTCGTAATGAGCAGTTCTTC
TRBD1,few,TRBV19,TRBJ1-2,CASSMTRGRADSNYGYTF,TGTGCCAGTAGTATGACGAGGGGGCGCGCGGACTCAAACTATGGCTACACCTTC
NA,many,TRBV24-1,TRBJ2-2,CATSDFPRVWDLIGELFF,TGTGCCACCAGTGATTTCCCCCGGGTATGGGATCTAATCGGGGAGCTGTTTTTT
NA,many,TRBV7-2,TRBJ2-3,CASSLSGGTDTQYF,TGTGCCAGCAGCTTATCAGGGGGCACAGATACGCAGTATTTT
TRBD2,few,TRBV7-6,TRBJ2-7,CASSFGDYEHYF,TGTGCCAGCAGCTTTGGGGACTACGAGCACTACTTC
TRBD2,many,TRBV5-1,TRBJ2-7,CASSLLPASGGLSYEQYF,TGCGCCAGCAGCTTGCTCCCGGCTAGCGGGGGGCTTTCCTACGAGCAGTACTTC
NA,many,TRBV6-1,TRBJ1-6,CASTQATPLHF,TGTGCCAGCACCCAGGCGACACCCCTCCACTTT
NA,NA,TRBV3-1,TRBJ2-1,CATRGHRDEQFF,TGTGCCACCAGGGGTCATCGCGATGAGCAGTTCTTC
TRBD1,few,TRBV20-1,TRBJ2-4,CSAPRGQPIAKNIQYF,TGCAGTGCCCCAAGGGGGCAGCCGATAGCCAAAAACATTCAGTACTTC
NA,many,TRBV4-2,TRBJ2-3,CASSQDGLALDTDTQYF,TGTGCCAGCAGCCAAGATGGGCTAGCCTTGGACACAGATACGCAGTATTTT
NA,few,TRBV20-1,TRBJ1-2,CSAPPVPQRYTF,TGCAGTGCTCCCCCAGTGCCTCAGAGGTACACCTTC
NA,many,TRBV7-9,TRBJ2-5,CASRMEETQYF,TGTGCCAGCAGAATGGAAGAGACCCAGTACTTC
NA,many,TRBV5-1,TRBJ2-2,CASSPHARDTGELFF,TGCGCCAGCAGCCCTCATGCGCGAGACACCGGGGAGCTGTTTTTT
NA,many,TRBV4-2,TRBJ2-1,CASSQGGYSSYNEQFF,TGTGCCAGCAGCCAAGGGGGCTATAGCTCCTACAATGAGCAGTTCTTC
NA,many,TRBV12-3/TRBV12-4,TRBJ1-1,CASSLVLMNTEAFF,TGTGCCAGCAGTTTGGTCCTCATGAACACTGAAGCTTTCTTT
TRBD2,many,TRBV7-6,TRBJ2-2,CASSSSGGAGGELFF,TGTGCCAGCAGCTCGAGCGGGGGGGCCGGCGGGGAGCTGTTTTTT
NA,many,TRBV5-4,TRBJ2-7,CASSAGRRVEQYF,TGTGCCAGCAGCGCCGGCCGCAGGGTCGAGCAGTACTTC
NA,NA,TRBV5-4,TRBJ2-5,CASSRMGQGTGETQYF,TGTGCCAGCAGCCGAATGGGGCAGGGAACTGGAGAGACCCAGTACTTC
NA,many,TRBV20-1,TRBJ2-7,CSANKDGRIYEQYF,TGCAGTGCTAATAAGGACGGCCGGATATACGAGCAGTACTTC
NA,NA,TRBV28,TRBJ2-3,CASTPERASTDTQYF,TGTGCCAGCACCCCGGAGAGGGCTAGCACAGATACGCAGTATTTT
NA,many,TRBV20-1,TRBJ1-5,CSARDAYQPQHF,TGCAGTGCTAGAGACGCCTATCAGCCCCAGCATTTT
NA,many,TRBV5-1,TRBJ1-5,CASSLSWEIKPQHF,TGCGCCAGCAGCTTGTCTTGGGAGATCAAGCCCCAGCATTTT
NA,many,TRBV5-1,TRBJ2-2,CASSSPGTGELFF,TGCGCCAGCAGCTCCCCGGGCACCGGGGAGCTGTTTTTT
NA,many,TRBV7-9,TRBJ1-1,CASSPPRGRTEAFF,TGTGCCAGCAGCCCCCCTCGGGGCCGGACTGAAGCTTTCTTT